This record looks at one TCR beta chain sequence and its context. The antigen remains undetermined. These data are taken from a study of CD8+ T cells in alopecia areata. Broader study findings: Whether baseline CD8+ expansion is linked to response remains uncertain, given a single nonresponder.

Trimming took off 2 bases at V and 6 bases at J, with 13 bases between the two ends. Germline V gene lookup returns CDR1 MNHNY and CDR2 SVGAGI (reference sequence). CDR3 size: 14 residues. RNA extraction and reverse transcription yielded cDNA as sequencing template. Produced via immunoSEQ multiplex PCR; TCRdb's table is partial and in-frame only. The data hold about 180,000 clones, with 51% observed a single time. Treatment indicated: oral pan-JAK inhibitor, 5-10 mg twice daily. V gene TRBV6-6 combines with J gene TRBJ1-1; D is perhaps TRBD1 (6 bases). The input for sequencing was CD8+ T cells sorted from blood, taken around week 53, from a patient treated with tofacitinib. The source is a human donor with alopecia areata. The CDR3 sequence is CASSYLGGIAEAFF. CDR3 bases: TGTGCCAGCAGTTACCTAGGGGGAATTGCTGAAGCTTTCTTT.